This T cell receptor beta chain is from a study of T-cell memory formation after mild COVID-19. Study information: TCR clusters were mostly confined to one donor each. Study-wide points: SARS-CoV-2 specificity was not confirmed for second-wave clones peaking on day 37. Clones contracting across day 15 to 85 had a balanced CD4/CD8 profile; later expanding clones leaned CD4+. Pre-infection memory already had some responding clones, implying cross-reactive memory joined.

From the 5' RACE reads, TCRdb called clonotypes with MiXCR, one entry per CDR3 protein. Of some 340,000 distinct CDR3 sequences in the sample, 10% to 15% were seen once. CDR3 length: 13 amino acids. Looked up from germline, CDR1 is SGHRS and CDR2 is YFSETQ. This clonotype showed up many times. The antigen is unknown. Mismatch with germline at one junction end may stem from a read error. The genes are TRBV5-1 and TRBJ1-1, with D perhaps TRBD1 (6 bases). The sequenced sample was PBMCs or a T cell subset sorted from them (not recorded which). The sequence derives from a man between 18 and 35 years old who had mild COVID-19 (a few samples of this study predate the infection). Cell type and time point are not known. CDR3 sequence: CASSLGGSTEAFF. The CDR3 DNA reads TGTGCCAGCAGCTTAGGGGGGAGCACTGAAGCTTTCTTT.